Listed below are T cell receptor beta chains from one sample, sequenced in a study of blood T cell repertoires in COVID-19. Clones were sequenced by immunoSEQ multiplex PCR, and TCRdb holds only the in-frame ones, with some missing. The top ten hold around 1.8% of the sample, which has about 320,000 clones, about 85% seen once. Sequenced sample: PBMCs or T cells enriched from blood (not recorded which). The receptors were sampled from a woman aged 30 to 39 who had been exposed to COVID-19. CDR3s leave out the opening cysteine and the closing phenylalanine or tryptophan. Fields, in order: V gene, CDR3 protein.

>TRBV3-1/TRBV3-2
ASSQVAPGQGFSYEQY
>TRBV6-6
ASSYPGGDQPQH
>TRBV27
ASSLGRVGTGELF
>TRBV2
ASSPRENTEAF
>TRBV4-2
ASSQDGAGGYGYT
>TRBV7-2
ASSLDGERQPQH
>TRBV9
ASSVDAGLRTDTQY
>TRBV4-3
ASSQPDNPNYGYT
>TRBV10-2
ASSEAGVRTGELF
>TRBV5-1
ASSSSGTGDTQY
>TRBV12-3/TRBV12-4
ASSFAGEGGYT
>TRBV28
ASRAHDTNYGYT
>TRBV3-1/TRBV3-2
ASSQESGGWRNTEAF
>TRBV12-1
ASSFAGVAKNIQY
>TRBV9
ASTKLIQGSGANVLT
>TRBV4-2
ASSRGLGNYEQY
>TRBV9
ASSTSGGVTEAF
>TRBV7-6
ASSLDSRTNQPQH
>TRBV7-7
ASSPGNSFTGELF
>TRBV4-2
ASSQDRDQPQH
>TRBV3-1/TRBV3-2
ASSQDKGQGTNYGYT
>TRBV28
ASSYNDGYT
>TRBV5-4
ASSPGGNIQY
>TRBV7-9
ASSPRPGTGAGTDTQY
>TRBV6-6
ASGRGAGGVETQY
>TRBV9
ASSKSGIGNTIY
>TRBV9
ASSLQGGLF
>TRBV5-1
ASSPTGLSGNTIY
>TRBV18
ASHLAGCAPSYEQY
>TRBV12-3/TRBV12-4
ASSIIYGYT
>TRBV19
ASSIKKGAMSLQF
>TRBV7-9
ASSSRDRNPYEQY
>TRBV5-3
ARSLYLAGREYQETQY
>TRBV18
ASSGAGGTNTGELF
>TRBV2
ASSGTGGFNTGELF